Presented here are 25 T cell receptor beta chains from one specimen sequenced in a study of cytomegalovirus exposure and HLA in healthy donors (dated by TCRdb to the late 2010s). The library was built by means of the immunoSEQ multiplex PCR assay. A mixture of 60 forward primers for TCR Vbeta segments and 13 reverse primers for TCR Jbeta segments was used in the multiplex PCR. In TCRdb, the immuneACCESS table is reduced to in-frame sequences with V and J assigned. These tables do not hold every clone; where another copy was compared, an unresolved V gene accounts for under half, and the others remain unexplained. The sample data list about 100,000 clones, and approximately 81% of these were observed just once. The ten largest clones add up to 2% to 2.5% of the sample. The sequenced material came from PBMCs. The origin of the receptors is a man aged 30 to 45 in good health and CMV-seronegative.

The CDR3 reads CASSPDRKYGYTF. DNA of the CDR3: TGCGCCAGCAGTCCAGACAGAAAATATGGCTACACCTTC. The chain recombines TRBV10-1 with TRBJ1-2, with a weak D call TRBD1 (5 bases). V was cut by 5 bases and J by 5 bases, with 12 bases left in between. This CDR3 region has 13 residues. From germline, CDR1 is WNHNN and CDR2 SYGVQD (reference sequence).

The V and J genes are TRBV6-4 and TRBJ2-3; 11 bases agree with TRBD2. This CDR3 has 14 residues. V gave up 6 bases and J gave up 6 bases; unmatched junction bases: 5. Germline CDR1 MRHNA, CDR2 SNTAGT. The CDR3 DNA sequence: TGTGCCAGCAGCTTAGCGGGGGGGCCGGATACGCAGTATTTT. This gives the protein CASSLAGGPDTQYF.

V and J are TRBV29-1 and TRBJ1-5; a weak D match, TRBD1 (6 bases). CDR3 length: 14 residues. Trimming stripped 4 bases from V and 2 bases from J, with 12 bases between. Germline assignment: CDR1 SQVTM and CDR2 ANQGSEA. As DNA, the CDR3 is TGCAGCGTTGGGGGGGGGCAAGGCAATCAGCCCCAGCATTTT. It specifies CSVGGGQGNQPQHF.

CDR3 sequence: CASSRRGSGNTIYF. DNA of the CDR3: TGTGCCAGCAGCCGCCGGGGCTCTGGAAACACCATATATTTT. V gene TRBV7-2 combines with J gene TRBJ1-3, with D unclear. The CDR3 is 14 amino acids. Germline values: CDR1 SGHTA, CDR2 FQGNSA. Between the trimmed V and J ends, which lost 5 bases and 0 bases, there was a span of 8 bases.

The rearrangement uses TRBV7-6 and TRBJ1-2; D not certain. This CDR3 is built from 15 residues. V was cut by 5 bases and J by 2 bases, with 15 bases left in between. CDR1 is SGHVS and CDR2 is FNYEAQ in the germline V gene. The CDR3 loop reads CASSPTPQINYGYTF. CDR3 sequence (DNA): TGTGCCAGCAGCCCAACCCCACAGATCAACTATGGCTACACCTTC.

The rearrangement uses TRBV6-5 and TRBJ2-2; no clear D gene. Trimming pared 5 bases from V and 5 bases from J, leaving 6 bases between. The length of the CDR3 is 12 residues. Germline CDR1 and CDR2: MNHEY and SVGAGI. The chain's CDR3 is CASSKRTGELFF. DNA of the CDR3: TGTGCCAGCAGTAAACGGACCGGGGAGCTGTTTTTT.

This sequence joins TRBV27 and TRBJ1-2; D ambiguous. The CDR3 extends over 11 amino acids. Looked up from germline, CDR1 is MNHEY and CDR2 is SMNVEV (reference sequence). V was trimmed by 6 bases and J by 8 bases, leaving 10 bases between them. CDR3 sequence reads: CASSSGWGYTF. For the CDR3, the DNA is TGTGCCAGCAGCTCGGGGTGGGGCTACACCTTC.

This sequence joins TRBV28 and TRBJ2-7, with unresolved D. This CDR3 region has 11 residues. Germline-derived CDR1 and CDR2 are MDHEN and SYDVKM. V shed 5 bases and J shed 2 bases, with 4 bases lying between them. CDR3 sequence: CASSVTYEQYF. The CDR3 bases are TGTGCCAGCAGTGTTACCTACGAGCAGTACTTC.

CDR3 sequence reads: CASTRAGRTEAFF. The CDR3 bases are TGTGCCAGCACCAGGGCAGGGCGGACTGAAGCTTTCTTT. This chain joins TRBV27 and TRBJ1-1; tentatively, D is TRBD1 (5 bases). The V end was cut by 7 bases, the J end by 5 bases, with 14 bases between. The CDR3 spans 13 residues. Germline CDR1 is MNHEY and CDR2 is SMNVEV (reference sequence).

V is TRBV5-6 and J is TRBJ2-3, with a weak D call TRBD2 (5 bases). The length of the CDR3 is 14 residues. Germline V gene lookup returns CDR1 SGHDT and CDR2 YYEEEE. V dropped 0 bases and J dropped 4 bases, with 9 bases sitting between them. The CDR3 sequence is CASSLGLAADTQYF. The CDR3 bases are TGTGCCAGCAGCTTGGGGCTAGCAGCAGATACGCAGTATTTT.

The rearrangement links TRBV11-3 to TRBJ1-1; TRBD1 agrees at 8 bases. CDR3 size: 12 residues. CDR1 is SGHNT and CDR2 is YENEEA in the germline V gene. V was pared by 5 bases and J by 8 bases, with 4 bases of the junction left unmatched. CDR3 loop: CASSQDRDEAFF. Written as DNA, the CDR3 is TGTGCCAGCAGCCAGGACAGGGACGAAGCTTTCTTT.

The chain has TRBV6-1 and TRBJ1-1; 10 bases align to TRBD1. The V segment lost 6 bases and the J segment 6 bases; nucleotides outside the gene matches: 4. Per the germline V gene, CDR1 is MNHNS and CDR2 is SASEGT. CDR3 size: 13 residues. The CDR3 DNA reads as TGTGCCAGCAGCGGACAGGGGGTGCCTGAAGCTTTCTTT. This codes for CASSGQGVPEAFF.

The chain employs TRBV4-1 and TRBJ1-4; D call uncertain. The CDR3 length is 13 residues. CDR1 and CDR2 from the germline V gene are MGHRA and YSYEKL. With 0 bases removed from V and 11 bases from J, the gap between germline ends came to 10 bases. The CDR3 is CASSQDPSGKLFF. CDR3 DNA: TGCGCCAGCAGCCAAGACCCAAGTGGCAAACTGTTTTTT.

This clone has just one count. J is TRBJ2-7 and V is TRBV12-5; tentative D call: TRBD1 (5 bases). Trimming took 5 bases from V and 7 from J, leaving 12 bases between them. This CDR3 is built from 12 residues. Germline CDR1 reads LGHNT; CDR2 reads FRNRAP. In DNA form, the CDR3 reads TGTGCTAGTGGTGCAGGGATAGGGGAGCAGTACTTC. It yields the protein CASGAGIGEQYF.

The chain joins TRBV5-1 to TRBJ2-7; D perhaps matches TRBD1 (6 bases). Trimming removed 7 bases at V and 6 bases at J, with 23 bases between. CDR3 length: 15 amino acids. The germline V gene encodes CDR1 SGHRS and CDR2 YFSETQ. CDR3 residues: CASRAGGDVAREQYF. CDR3 in DNA: TGCGCCAGCCGGGCTGGGGGCGATGTCGCTCGCGAGCAGTACTTC.

The CDR3 protein is CASSRLNEKLFF. CDR3 DNA: TGTGCCAGTAGCAGGTTAAATGAAAAACTGTTTTTT. The chain recombines TRBV19 with TRBJ1-4; D ambiguous. This CDR3 contains 12 residues. Trimming took off 6 bases at V and 5 bases at J, with 7 bases between the two ends. The germline V gene has CDR1 LNHDA and CDR2 SQIVND (reference sequence).

The chain employs TRBV6-1 and TRBJ2-5; possible D gene TRBD1, 5 bases. The J call could be wrong; TRBJ2-7 is a better fit for the DNA end. CDR3 length: 15 amino acids. Per germline, CDR1 MNHNS and CDR2 SASEGT. In DNA, the CDR3 is TGTGCCAGCAGCATCGGCGACAGTATTCTCTACGAGCAGTACTTC. Translated, it gives CASSIGDSILYEQYF.

CDR3 loop: CASSSPGQGFYEQYF. The CDR3 DNA reads TGCGCCAGCAGCTCCCCGGGACAGGGCTTCTACGAGCAGTACTTC. V is TRBV5-1 and J is TRBJ2-7; TRBD1 matches 9 bases. The CDR3 spans 15 residues. The germline V gene encodes CDR1 SGHRS and CDR2 YFSETQ. The ends lost 3 bases at V and 3 bases at J; junction bases unmatched: 7.

V is TRBV5-4 and J is TRBJ2-2, with 9 bases identical to TRBD2. With 0 bases clipped from V and 1 base from J, the junction kept 7 bases outside the gene matches. Germline CDR1 SGHNT, CDR2 YYREEE (reference sequence). The CDR3 spans 18 residues. The CDR3: CASSLEPSGAMNTGELFF. The CDR3 coding sequence is TGTGCCAGCAGCTTGGAGCCTAGCGGGGCGATGAACACCGGGGAGCTGTTTTTT. Filled out from reference TRBV5-4 and TRBJ2-2, the complete variable domain reads ETGVTQSPTHLIKTRGQQVTLRCSSQSGHNTVSWYQQALGQGPQFIFQYYREEENGRGNFPPRFSGLQFPNYSSELNVNALELDDSALYLCASSLEPSGAMNTGELFFGEGSRLTVL.

This rearrangement joins TRBV19 to TRBJ1-1; no reliable D call. CDR1 LNHDA and CDR2 SQIVND come from the germline V gene (reference sequence). The V end lost 5 bases, the J end lost 0 bases, and 7 bases lay between the germline ends. The CDR3 has 13 residues. The CDR3 sequence: CASSFRVNTEAFF. CDR3 in DNA: TGTGCCAGTAGTTTCCGGGTGAACACTGAAGCTTTCTTT.

The rearrangement uses TRBV10-1 and TRBJ1-6; weak D call: TRBD1 (6 bases). Trimming removed 3 bases from V and 6 bases from J, with 15 bases in between. The CDR3 is 16 amino acids. Germline V CDR1 and CDR2: WNHNN, SYGVQD (reference sequence). The CDR3 region has the DNA TGCGCCAGCAGTGATGAGACAGGCAAAACTAATTCACCCCTCCACTTT. Translating gives CASSDETGKTNSPLHF.

V usage is TRBV28 and J usage is TRBJ2-7; 11 bases match TRBD1. This CDR3 comprises 14 residues. V lost 7 bases and J lost 1; bases outside the gene matches: 3. Germline V CDR1 and CDR2: MDHEN, SYDVKM. CDR3 protein: CASKGTGGSYEQYF. The CDR3 region has the DNA TGTGCCAGCAAAGGGACAGGGGGGTCCTACGAGCAGTACTTC.

V usage is TRBV5-1 and J usage is TRBJ2-5; TRBD2 agrees at 7 bases. The V segment lost 5 bases and the J segment 1 base; nucleotides outside the gene matches: 11. Per germline, CDR1 SGHRS and CDR2 YFSETQ. The CDR3 contains 16 residues. The CDR3 region is CASSSRSGMPQETQYF. The CDR3 coding sequence is TGCGCCAGCAGTTCCCGAAGCGGGATGCCCCAAGAGACCCAGTACTTC.

V gene TRBV2 combines with J gene TRBJ1-5; perhaps TRBD1 as D (5 bases). The germline V and J ends were trimmed by 3 bases and 7 bases, with 10 bases remaining between them. The V gene's germline CDR1 is SNHLY and CDR2 FYNNEI. The CDR3 is 13 amino acids. CDR3 protein: CASSDQGSQPQHF. CDR3 DNA: TGTGCCAGCAGTGATCAGGGATCCCAGCCCCAGCATTTT.

This chain uses TRBV2 with TRBJ2-2; 12 positions agree with TRBD2. Trimming removed 0 bases from V and 7 bases from J; junction bases left unmatched: 15. Per germline, CDR1 SNHLY and CDR2 FYNNEI. The length of the CDR3 is 20 residues. The CDR3 sequence is CASSEAKTGRLAGDNGELFF. In DNA, the CDR3 is TGTGCCAGCAGTGAAGCGAAGACAGGGCGACTAGCGGGAGATAACGGGGAGCTGTTTTTT.